Below are 25 T cell receptor beta chains sequenced from a single sample in a study of blood T cell repertoires in COVID-19. Libraries were prepared by immunoSEQ multiplex PCR; TCRdb keeps only in-frame clonotypes and omits some of them. The data show about 440,000 clones, approximately 90% seen once. The sample was peripheral blood. The receptor set was obtained from a woman in her 30s with acute or convalescent COVID-19.

J is TRBJ1-1 and V is TRBV9, with D uncertain. The germline CDR1 and CDR2 sequences are SGDLS and YYNGEE. The V end was cut by 4 bases, the J end by 2 bases, with 15 bases between. The CDR3 is 15 amino acids. This CDR3 is CASSSEASFNTEAFF. DNA for the CDR3: TGTGCCAGCAGCTCCGAGGCGAGCTTTAACACTGAAGCTTTCTTT.

The chain carries TRBV9 and TRBJ2-1; 11 bases are shared with TRBD2. The CDR3 is 18 residues long. V dropped 0 bases and J dropped 7; count of bases not matched to a gene: 12. Germline CDR1 SGDLS, CDR2 YYNGEE. CDR3 residues: CASSVGSSGGAIKNEQFF. The CDR3, as DNA: TGTGCCAGCAGCGTAGGGAGTAGCGGGGGGGCTATTAAGAATGAGCAGTTCTTC.

This chain joins TRBV27 and TRBJ2-1; 8 positions agree with TRBD1. CDR1 is MNHEY, CDR2 SMNVEV, per germline (reference sequence). This CDR3 region has 15 residues. V gave up 7 bases and J gave up 2 bases; unmatched junction bases: 7. The CDR3 nucleotides are TGTGCCAGCATCCCTGGGACAGGAGCCTACAATGAGCAGTTCTTC. This sequence encodes CASIPGTGAYNEQFF.

The V and J genes are TRBV29-1 and TRBJ2-7, with D possibly matching TRBD1 (6 bases). Germline V gene sequence: CDR1 SQVTM, CDR2 ANQGSEA. The CDR3 is 13 amino acids. Trimming took 6 bases from V and 0 from J, leaving 12 bases between them. CDR3 DNA: TGCAGCGTAATGGACAGTTACTCCTACGAGCAGTACTTC. Residues: CSVMDSYSYEQYF.

The chain links TRBV28 to TRBJ2-2; 12 nucleotides align to TRBD1. After removal of 6 bases from V and 5 bases from J, the junction contained 7 bases not matched to a gene. Germline CDR1 and CDR2: MDHEN and SYDVKM. This CDR3 spans 16 amino acids. In DNA form, the CDR3 reads TGTGCCAGCAGAAACCCGGGACAGGGGGCAACCGGGGAGCTGTTTTTT. The encoded protein is CASRNPGQGATGELFF. The complete variable domain, with remaining parts taken from reference TRBV28 and TRBJ2-2, reads DVKVTQSSRYLVKRTGEKVFLECVQDMDHENMFWYRQDPGLGLRLIYFSYDVKMKEKGDIPEGYSVSREKKERFSLILESASTNQTSMYLCASRNPGQGATGELFFGEGSRLTVL.

The chain joins TRBV5-5 to TRBJ1-2, with 11 bases fitting TRBD1. V lost 4 bases and J lost 6; bases outside the gene matches: 8. This CDR3 has 15 amino acids. CDR1 is SGHKS and CDR2 is YYEKEE in the germline V gene (reference sequence). The CDR3 sequence is CASSPGTGGLDGYTF. The CDR3 coding sequence is TGTGCCAGCAGCCCGGGGACAGGGGGTCTAGATGGCTACACCTTC. Full variable domain (missing parts from reference TRBV5-5 and TRBJ1-2): DAGVTQSPTHLIKTRGQQVTLRCSPISGHKSVSWYQQVLGQGPQFIFQYYEKEERGRGNFPDRFSARQFPNYSSELNVNALLLGDSALYLCASSPGTGGLDGYTFGSGTRLTVV.

The chain uses TRBV7-8 and TRBJ1-4, with TRBD1 as a possible D gene (6 bases). The CDR3 loop spans 14 amino acids. V lost 10 bases to trimming and J lost 7 bases, with 19 bases between them. CDR1 and CDR2 from the germline V gene are SGHVS and FQNEAQ. The CDR3 DNA sequence: TGTGCCACGATCAAGGGGGTTAAGGGTGAAAAACTGTTTTTT. This encodes CATIKGVKGEKLFF.

The chain links TRBV6-5 to TRBJ1-5; 8 positions match TRBD1. V shed 10 bases, J shed 6 bases, and the junction held 8 bases outside the gene matches. Germline CDR1 reads MNHEY; CDR2 reads SVGAGI. The CDR3 totals 13 residues. As DNA, the CDR3 is TGTGCCACAACAGGGGGATTGAGTCAGCCCCAGCATTTT. Its translation: CATTGGLSQPQHF.

The chain is built from TRBV24-1 and TRBJ2-7; weak D call: TRBD1 (7 bases). Trimming pared 4 bases from V and 0 bases from J, leaving 18 bases between. CDR3 size: 17 residues. CDR1 is KGHDR and CDR2 is SFDVKD in the germline V gene. CDR3 in DNA: TGTGCCACCAGTGACGGAGGGACAGCACAAAGCTCCTACGAGCAGTACTTC. It is translated as CATSDGGTAQSSYEQYF.

The chain employs TRBV30 and TRBJ1-4; D not certain. The ends were cut back, 0 bases at V and 4 bases at J, with 9 bases in the middle. The germline CDR1 and CDR2 sequences are GTSNPN and SVGIG (reference sequence). The CDR3 loop spans 14 amino acids. CDR3 sequence (DNA): TGTGCCTGGAGTGTACGGGGTGGTAATGAAAAACTGTTTTTT. Protein: CAWSVRGGNEKLFF.

The V call is TRBV4-2, the J call TRBJ1-3, with 11 bases identical to TRBD1. This CDR3 comprises 15 residues. Germline V CDR1 and CDR2: LGHNA, YNFKEQ. The V segment lost 4 bases and the J segment 4 bases; nucleotides outside the gene matches: 3. The CDR3 nucleotides are TGTGCCAGCAGCCCGGACAGGGGGCCCGGAAACACCATATATTTT. This sequence encodes CASSPDRGPGNTIYF.

The chain couples TRBV5-1 to TRBJ2-1; 7 bases map to TRBD1. Germline trimming cut 6 bases from V and 0 bases from J; bases unmatched to any gene: 3. CDR1 is SGHRS, CDR2 YFSETQ, per germline. The CDR3 consists of 14 residues. The DNA for the CDR3 is TGCGCCAGCAAACGGGACAGCTCCTACAATGAGCAGTTCTTC. The encoded protein is CASKRDSSYNEQFF.

This clone was counted between two and nine times. The chain couples TRBV7-9 to TRBJ1-1, with a tentative D call TRBD1 (6 bases). The ends were cut back, 0 bases at V and 11 bases at J, with 13 bases in the middle. Germline CDR1 SEHNR, CDR2 FQNEAQ (reference sequence). The CDR3 extends over 13 amino acids. The CDR3 region is CASSLAETGKAFF. CDR3 coding DNA: TGTGCCAGCAGCTTAGCCGAAACAGGGAAGGCTTTCTTT.

This chain connects TRBV2 to TRBJ2-5, with D perhaps TRBD2 (5 bases). The CDR3 consists of 14 residues. From germline, CDR1 is SNHLY and CDR2 FYNNEI. V was cut by 4 bases and J by 5 bases, with 14 bases left in between. CDR3 loop: CASSVQASGETQYF. CDR3 DNA: TGTGCCAGCAGTGTTCAGGCGTCGGGGGAGACCCAGTACTTC.

The rearrangement joins TRBV5-1 to TRBJ2-3, with D perhaps TRBD2 (5 bases). Germline V gene sequence: CDR1 SGHRS, CDR2 YFSETQ. Between the trimmed V and J ends, which lost 0 bases and 1 base, there was a span of 12 bases. The CDR3 is 16 residues long. The CDR3 loop is CASSLGVNGGTDTQYF. CDR3 bases: TGCGCCAGCAGCTTGGGGGTCAACGGGGGCACAGATACGCAGTATTTT.

The V gene is TRBV28, the J gene TRBJ2-5; possibly TRBD1 for D (6 bases). This CDR3 is 14 amino acids long. CDR1 is MDHEN and CDR2 is SYDVKM in the germline V gene. V was cut by 6 bases and J by 7 bases, with 18 bases left in between. The DNA of the CDR3 is TGTGCCAGCAGGTCCCACAGGGTTGGGGGGACCCAGTACTTC. The encoded protein is CASRSHRVGGTQYF.

There are a few counts of this clone. The rearrangement links TRBV10-3 to TRBJ1-1; D unclear. CDR1 and CDR2 (germline): ENHRY, SYGVKD. The CDR3 has 12 residues. V dropped 0 bases and J dropped 5 bases, with 4 bases sitting between them. The CDR3 region has the DNA TGTGCCATCAGTGAGTCCCGGACTGAAGCTTTCTTT. This encodes CAISESRTEAFF.

The V gene is TRBV5-4, the J gene TRBJ2-1; D unresolved. Trimming stripped 0 bases from V and 1 base from J, with 5 bases between. Germline V lookup: CDR1 SGHNT, CDR2 YYREEE (reference sequence). This CDR3 spans 14 amino acids. The CDR3 sequence is CASSLGLSYNEQFF. CDR3 coding DNA: TGTGCCAGCAGCTTGGGACTGTCCTACAATGAGCAGTTCTTC.

This sequence joins TRBV6-1 and TRBJ1-2, with D possibly TRBD1 on 6 matching bases. Trimming removed 7 bases at V and 8 bases at J, with 20 bases between. This CDR3 spans 14 amino acids. Per the germline V gene, CDR1 is MNHNS and CDR2 is SASEGT. The CDR3 sequence: CASTSSNRVSGYTF. In DNA form, the CDR3 reads TGTGCCAGCACCTCTTCCAACAGGGTGAGCGGCTACACCTTC.

The chain is built from TRBV6-7 and TRBJ1-6; D is unresolved. TRBV6-7 is reported as an ORF; its role is uncertain. CDR3 length: 14 amino acids. The V gene lost 4 bases and the J gene lost 7 bases, with 11 bases spanning the gap. CDR3 residues: CASSSGWGNSPLHF. CDR3 coding DNA: TGTGCCAGCAGTTCGGGGTGGGGAAATTCACCCCTCCACTTT.

V and J are TRBV9 and TRBJ1-2; D not resolved. Per the germline V gene, CDR1 is SGDLS and CDR2 is YYNGEE. CDR3 length: 13 residues. Trimming shortened V by 4 bases and J by 0 bases, and 7 bases separated the two germline ends. CDR3 sequence reads: CASSSSTNYGYTF. The CDR3 coding sequence is TGTGCCAGCAGCTCCAGTACTAACTATGGCTACACCTTC.

The V gene is TRBV27, the J gene TRBJ2-2, with a weak D call TRBD2 (7 bases). V shed 8 bases and J shed 4 bases, with 14 bases lying between them. The CDR3 extends over 14 amino acids. The germline V gene has CDR1 MNHEY and CDR2 SMNVEV (reference sequence). CDR3 nucleotide sequence: TGTGCCAGCCGGGGGCGGGGGATCACCGGGGAGCTGTTTTTT. As protein: CASRGRGITGELFF.

The CDR3 sequence is CASSLVSGGETQYF. The CDR3 DNA is TGTGCCAGCAGCTTAGTTTCAGGGGGAGAGACCCAGTACTTC. V usage is TRBV7-9 and J usage is TRBJ2-5, with TRBD1 matching 7 bases. CDR1 is SEHNR and CDR2 is FQNEAQ in the germline V gene (reference sequence). V trimming: 1 base; J trimming: 4 bases; junction bases outside the gene matches: 3. The CDR3 loop spans 14 amino acids. The entire variable domain, with the rest obtained from reference TRBV7-9 and TRBJ2-5, is as follows: DTGVSQNPRHKITKRGQNVTFRCDPISEHNRLYWYRQTLGQGPEFLTYFQNEAQLEKSRLLSDRFSAERPKGSFSTLEIQRTEQGDSAMYLCASSLVSGGETQYFGPGTRLLVL.

The chain employs TRBV15 and TRBJ1-5; possibly TRBD1 for D (6 bases). Germline V gene lookup returns CDR1 LNHNV and CDR2 YYDKDF (reference sequence). The CDR3 runs to 15 residues. Deletions cut 5 bases from V and 0 bases from J, with 11 bases between. The CDR3 sequence: CATSPGQHSNQPQHF. CDR3 sequence (DNA): TGTGCCACCAGCCCAGGACAGCATAGCAATCAGCCCCAGCATTTT.

This clone has just one count. In DNA, the CDR3 is TGTGCCAGCAGCCAAGTTGGGCAGGGGTTCGACGAGCAGTACTTC. This sequence encodes CASSQVGQGFDEQYF. The rearrangement uses TRBV3-1 (or the pseudogene TRBV3-2) and TRBJ2-7; D might be TRBD1 (6 bases). The CDR3 extends over 15 amino acids. Germline V CDR1 and CDR2: LGHDT, YNNKEL (reference sequence). Between the trimmed V and J ends, which lost 1 base and 5 bases, there was a span of 15 bases.